The 28 T cell receptor beta chains below all came from one sample that was sequenced in a study of PD-L1 blockade in urothelial cancer. Profiling relied on immunoSEQ multiplex PCR, and the TCRdb table lists in-frame clones only, not all of them. This sample has about 48,000 clones; 75% to 90% occur once, and the top ten carry under 11%. Time point here: peripheral blood 6 weeks after treatment start. The sequencing used PBMCs, collected around atezolizumab (anti-PD-L1) treatment. The source is a man in his fifties or sixties with urothelial cancer.

This clone was detected once. The rearrangement uses TRBV7-3 and TRBJ2-5; possible D gene TRBD2, 5 bases. Trimming cost V 4 bases and J 4 bases, with 13 bases left between them. Germline lookup yields CDR1 SGHTA and CDR2 FQGTGA. This CDR3 contains 14 residues. The CDR3 DNA follows: TGTGCCAGCAGCTCGAAAGGAGGTGGAGAGACCCAGTACTTC. Translation gives CASSSKGGGETQYF.

This clone was detected a few times. This rearrangement joins TRBV28 to TRBJ1-3; 8 bases fit TRBD1. V was pared by 5 bases and J by 4 bases, with 10 bases of the junction left unmatched. This CDR3 has 16 amino acids. CDR1 and CDR2 (germline): MDHEN, SYDVKM. In DNA, the CDR3 is TGTGCCAGCAGTCTCCTCGGACAGGGTGAAGGAAACACCATATATTTT. This sequence encodes CASSLLGQGEGNTIYF.

The rearrangement joins TRBV5-4 to TRBJ2-3, with TRBD2 matching 7 bases. Germline trimming cut 4 bases from V and 0 bases from J; bases unmatched to any gene: 2. Per germline, CDR1 SGHNT and CDR2 YYREEE (reference sequence). This CDR3 has 14 residues. CDR3 protein: CASSLAASTDTQYF. In nucleotides, the CDR3 is TGTGCCAGCAGCCTAGCGGCTAGCACAGATACGCAGTATTTT.

The V gene is TRBV6-5, the J gene TRBJ2-3, with a tentative D call TRBD2 (7 bases). Germline assignment: CDR1 MNHEY and CDR2 SVGAGI. The CDR3 spans 14 residues. The germline V and J ends were trimmed by 5 bases and 5 bases, with 14 bases remaining between them. The CDR3 is CASSVQGRGDTQYF. DNA of the CDR3: TGTGCCAGCAGTGTCCAGGGGAGGGGAGATACGCAGTATTTT.

To note about this clone: At one boundary the junction diverges from the germline segment, which might be a read error. The chain has TRBV7-7 and TRBJ1-4; 9 bases are a match to TRBD1. The CDR3 contains 17 residues. Germline V CDR1 and CDR2: SSHAT, FNYEAQ (reference sequence). CDR3 coding DNA: TGTGCTAGCAGCTTAGGGGGACAGGGTAAGGGAGGTGAAAAACTGTTTTTT. It codes for CASSLGGQGKGGEKLFF.

This clone was detected a few times. V and J are TRBV5-1 and TRBJ2-2; D gene ambiguous. The germline gives CDR1 SGHRS, CDR2 YFSETQ. V lost 0 bases to trimming and J lost 0 bases, with 6 bases between them. This CDR3 contains 15 residues. CDR3 in amino acids: CASSLDNANTGELFF. Written as DNA, the CDR3 is TGCGCCAGCAGCTTGGACAACGCGAACACCGGGGAGCTGTTTTTT.

This clone was seen once. The V and J genes are TRBV6-5 and TRBJ1-5; D not resolved. The CDR3 is 14 amino acids. Germline V gene sequence: CDR1 MNHEY, CDR2 SVGAGI. With 5 bases removed from V and 3 bases from J, the gap between germline ends came to 11 bases. CDR3 nucleotides: TGTGCCAGCAGTCCGAACTCTGTCAATCAGCCCCAGCATTTT. Encoded protein: CASSPNSVNQPQHF.

This chain links TRBV12-5 with TRBJ2-2; tentative D call: TRBD1 (6 bases). Looked up from germline, CDR1 is LGHNT and CDR2 is FRNRAP. V lost 9 bases and J lost 1, with 15 bases in between. This CDR3 region has 15 residues. CDR3 loop: CASKLQTGNTGELFF. CDR3 in DNA: TGTGCTAGCAAGCTTCAGACAGGGAACACCGGGGAGCTGTTTTTT.

The rearrangement joins TRBV28 to TRBJ1-1, with TRBD1 matching over 8 bases. The ends lost 6 bases at V and 0 bases at J; junction bases unmatched: 6. CDR3 length equals 15 residues. Germline V lookup: CDR1 MDHEN, CDR2 SYDVKM. CDR3 sequence (DNA): TGTGCCAGCAGAACACAGGGGGTAATGAACACTGAAGCTTTCTTT. Encoded protein: CASRTQGVMNTEAFF.

The chain recombines TRBV7-2 with TRBJ2-7; D possibly corresponds to TRBD2 (5 bases). Germline V CDR1 and CDR2: SGHTA, FQGNSA. V was pared by 0 bases and J by 5 bases, with 14 bases between. The CDR3 is 15 amino acids. In DNA form, the CDR3 reads TGTGCCAGCAGCTTAGCCATAGGTCCGGGGAACGAGCAGTACTTC. It yields the protein CASSLAIGPGNEQYF.

J is TRBJ1-2 and V is TRBV6-1; TRBD1 matches at 7 bases. The junction had 10 bases not matched to a gene; V was cut back by 9 bases and J by 0 bases. The CDR3 loop spans 15 amino acids. CDR1 and CDR2 (germline): MNHNS, SASEGT. CDR3 coding DNA: TGTGCCAGTTTAACAGGGGACGCCTCTAACTATGGCTACACCTTC. Translated: CASLTGDASNYGYTF.

The CDR3 region is CASSSGNNEKLFF. CDR3 nucleotide sequence: TGCGCCAGCAGTAGCGGAAATAATGAAAAACTGTTTTTT. The chain couples TRBV5-1 to TRBJ1-4; D unresolved. The CDR3 loop spans 13 amino acids. Germline assignment: CDR1 SGHRS and CDR2 YFSETQ. The V end lost 5 bases, the J end lost 4 bases, and 9 bases lay between the germline ends.

The J gene is TRBJ1-3, the V gene TRBV4-1; 7 positions match TRBD1. The CDR3 runs 17 residues. Germline lookup yields CDR1 MGHRA and CDR2 YSYEKL. The V gene end was trimmed by 0 bases and the J gene end by 3 bases; junction bases not matched to a gene: 8. The CDR3 spells CASSQDLTGVVGNTIYF. The CDR3 coding sequence is TGCGCCAGCAGCCAAGATCTCACAGGGGTAGTTGGAAACACCATATATTTT.

The chain joins TRBV7-9 to TRBJ2-2, with 10 bases identical to TRBD2. J lost 5 bases, V lost 9 bases, and 6 bases had no gene match. Germline V gene data show CDR1 as SEHNR and CDR2 as FQNEAQ (reference sequence). CDR3 length: 14 amino acids. The chain's CDR3 is CASALAGETGELFF. The CDR3 DNA is TGTGCCAGTGCGCTAGCGGGGGAAACCGGGGAGCTGTTTTTT.

The chain carries TRBV7-3 and TRBJ2-5, with D possibly TRBD2 on 6 matching bases. V lost 1 base to trimming and J lost 1 base, with 7 bases between them. Per germline, CDR1 SGHTA and CDR2 FQGTGA. This CDR3 comprises 14 residues. CDR3 DNA: TGTGCCAGCAGCTTAATGGGGGGCCAAGAGACCCAGTACTTC. It codes for CASSLMGGQETQYF.

The genes are TRBV9 and TRBJ2-1, with 8 bases matching TRBD2. CDR1 is SGDLS and CDR2 is YYNGEE in the germline V gene. V was pared by 7 bases and J by 1 base, with 10 bases of the junction left unmatched. The CDR3 totals 16 residues. Here the CDR3 DNA reads TGTGCCAGCGGAACACAGCGGGGGCGATCCTACAATGAGCAGTTCTTC. This sequence encodes CASGTQRGRSYNEQFF.

The chain combines TRBV2 with TRBJ1-6, with 11 bases matching TRBD1. The germline V gene encodes CDR1 SNHLY and CDR2 FYNNEI. Trimming removed 6 bases from V and 4 bases from J; junction bases left unmatched: 2. The CDR3 consists of 15 residues. The CDR3 loop reads CASSGQGAYNSPLHF. The CDR3 region has the DNA TGTGCCAGCAGCGGACAGGGGGCTTATAATTCACCCCTCCACTTT. The entire variable domain, with the rest obtained from reference TRBV2 and TRBJ1-6, is as follows: EPEVTQTPSHQVTQMGQEVILRCVPISNHLYFYWYRQILGQKVEFLVSFYNNEISEKSEIFDDQFSVERPDGSNFTLKIRSTKLEDSAMYFCASSGQGAYNSPLHFGNGTRLTVT.

This chain joins TRBV27 and TRBJ1-2; 9 bases match TRBD1. This CDR3 region has 15 residues. Germline assignment: CDR1 MNHEY and CDR2 SMNVEV (reference sequence). The ends lost 4 bases at V and 4 bases at J; junction bases unmatched: 7. This CDR3 reads CASSSGTGIPYGYTF. DNA of the CDR3: TGTGCCAGCAGTTCCGGGACAGGGATCCCCTATGGCTACACCTTC.

The chain combines TRBV27 with TRBJ2-3, with 8 bases that match TRBD2. The CDR3 contains 12 residues. J lost 5 bases, V lost 11 bases, and 6 bases had no gene match. Germline CDR1 MNHEY, CDR2 SMNVEV (reference sequence). In DNA form, the CDR3 reads TGTGCCGCGGGACTAGGCTTAGATACGCAGTATTTT. Its protein product is CAAGLGLDTQYF.

This clone was seen once. A junction end diverges from the germline sequence, so it may reflect a read error. The chain carries TRBV28 and TRBJ1-4; a weak D match, TRBD1 (6 bases). Germline values: CDR1 MDHEN, CDR2 SYDVKM. The CDR3 has 14 residues. This CDR3 reads CASRTGTTHEKLFF. CDR3 DNA sequence: TGTGCCAGCAGAACCGGGACAACTCATGAAAAACTGTTTTTT. Based on the CDR3 plus reference TRBV28 and TRBJ1-4, the full variable domain is DVKVTQSSRYLVKRTGEKVFLECVQDMDHENMFWYRQDPGLGLRLIYFSYDVKMKEKGDIPEGYSVSREKKERFSLILESASTNQTSMYLCASRTGTTHEKLFFGSGTQLSVL.

The J gene is TRBJ1-1, the V gene TRBV6-6, with D uncertain. Looked up from germline, CDR1 is MNHNY and CDR2 is SVGAGI (reference sequence). This CDR3 has 14 amino acids. Trimming pared 0 bases from V and 2 bases from J, leaving 7 bases between. The CDR3 DNA reads as TGTGCCAGCAGTTACTCTCAGAAAAACACTGAAGCTTTCTTT. Protein sequence: CASSYSQKNTEAFF.

On this clone: This sample includes further DNA sequences coding for the same CDR3. The rearrangement uses TRBV11-2 and TRBJ1-2; D not certain. Germline-derived CDR1 and CDR2 are SGHAT and FQNNGV. Trimming took 5 bases from V and 1 from J, leaving 5 bases between them. The CDR3 is 12 residues long. The CDR3 protein is CASSLRNYGYTF. DNA of the CDR3: TGTGCCAGCAGCCTCCGTAACTATGGCTACACCTTC.

The V gene is TRBV19, the J gene TRBJ2-5, with 7 bases fitting TRBD1. The CDR3 has 14 amino acids. V shed 1 base, J shed 4 bases, and the junction held 3 bases outside the gene matches. The germline V gene encodes CDR1 LNHDA and CDR2 SQIVND (reference sequence). The CDR3 is CASSIVAGGETQYF. In DNA, the CDR3 is TGTGCCAGTAGTATAGTGGCAGGGGGAGAGACCCAGTACTTC. Full variable domain (missing parts from reference TRBV19 and TRBJ2-5): DGGITQSPKYLFRKEGQNVTLSCEQNLNHDAMYWYRQDPGQGLRLIYYSQIVNDFQKGDIAEGYSVSREKKESFPLTVTSAQKNPTAFYLCASSIVAGGETQYFGPGTRLLVL.

DNA for the CDR3: TGTGCCAGCAGCTTAGGGACAGAGCCCTACGAGCAGTACTTC. It translates to CASSLGTEPYEQYF. The V call is TRBV7-2, the J call TRBJ2-7, with a tentative D call TRBD1 (6 bases). V lost 1 base and J 2 bases, leaving 9 bases between the germline ends. Germline V gives CDR1 SGHTA, CDR2 FQGNSA. The CDR3 is made up of 14 amino acids.

The chain links TRBV21-1 to TRBJ1-5; TRBD1 reflects the table's D call only, with no check against the DNA. TRBV21-1 is an annotated pseudogene. CDR3 length: 23 amino acids. The CDR3 is CASSTTPPIEDRGLQNSNQPQHF. The CDR3, as DNA: TGTGCCAGCAGCACCACACCCCCTATCGAGGACAGGGGACTCCAAAATAGCAATCAGCCCCAGCATTTT.

J is TRBJ2-1 and V is TRBV9, with D perhaps matching TRBD2 (7 bases). Germline-derived CDR1 and CDR2 are SGDLS and YYNGEE. V was cut by 6 bases and J by 8 bases, with 18 bases left in between. This CDR3 spans 14 amino acids. The CDR3 sequence: CASNKEGGRYEQFF. The CDR3 DNA reads as TGTGCCAGCAATAAAGAGGGGGGGAGGTATGAGCAGTTCTTC.

The V gene is TRBV21-1, the J gene TRBJ2-7; the table names TRBD1, a call not compared with the DNA. TRBV21-1 is designated a pseudogene. The CDR3 totals 16 residues. In DNA, the CDR3 is TGTGCCAGCAGCAAATTAACCCAGGGATCGACCTACGAGCAGTACTTC. Protein sequence: CASSKLTQGSTYEQYF.

The rearrangement uses TRBV4-3 and TRBJ2-6, with D perhaps matching TRBD1 (5 bases). Trimming took 1 base from V and 0 from J, leaving 10 bases between them. CDR1 is LGHNA and CDR2 is YSLEER in the germline V gene. CDR3 length: 17 amino acids. CDR3 sequence: CASSQAGHTSGANVLTF. The CDR3 DNA reads as TGCGCCAGCAGCCAAGCTGGACACACCTCTGGGGCCAACGTCCTGACTTTC.